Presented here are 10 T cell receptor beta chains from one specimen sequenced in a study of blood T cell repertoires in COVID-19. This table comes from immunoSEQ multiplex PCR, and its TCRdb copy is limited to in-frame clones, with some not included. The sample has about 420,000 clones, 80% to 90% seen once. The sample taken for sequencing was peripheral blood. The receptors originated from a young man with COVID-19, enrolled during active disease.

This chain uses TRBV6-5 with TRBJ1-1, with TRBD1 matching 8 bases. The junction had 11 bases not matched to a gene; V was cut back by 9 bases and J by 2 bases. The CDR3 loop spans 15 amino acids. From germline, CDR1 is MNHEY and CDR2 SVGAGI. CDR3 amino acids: CARWGQAASNTEAFF. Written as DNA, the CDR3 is TGTGCCAGATGGGGACAGGCGGCGAGTAACACTGAAGCTTTCTTT.

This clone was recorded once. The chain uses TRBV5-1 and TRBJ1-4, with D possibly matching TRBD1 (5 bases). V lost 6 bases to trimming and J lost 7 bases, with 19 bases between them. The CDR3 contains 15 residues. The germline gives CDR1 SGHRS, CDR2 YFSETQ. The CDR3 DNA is TGCGCCAGCACCCCTCAGATTGGGAGGGGTGAAAAACTGTTTTTT. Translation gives CASTPQIGRGEKLFF.

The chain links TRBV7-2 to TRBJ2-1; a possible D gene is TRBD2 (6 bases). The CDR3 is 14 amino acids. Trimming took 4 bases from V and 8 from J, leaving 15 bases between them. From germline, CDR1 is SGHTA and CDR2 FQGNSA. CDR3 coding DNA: TGTGCCAGCAGCTACGAGGGAGGACCTTATGAGCAGTTCTTC. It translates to CASSYEGGPYEQFF.

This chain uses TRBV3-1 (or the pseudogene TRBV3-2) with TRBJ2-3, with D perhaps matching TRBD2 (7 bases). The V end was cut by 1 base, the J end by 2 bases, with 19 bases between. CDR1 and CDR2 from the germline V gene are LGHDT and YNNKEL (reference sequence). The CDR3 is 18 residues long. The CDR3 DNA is TGTGCCAGCAGCCAAGGCCCCCCGGGGGGCCTAAACACAGATACGCAGTATTTT. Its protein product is CASSQGPPGGLNTDTQYF.

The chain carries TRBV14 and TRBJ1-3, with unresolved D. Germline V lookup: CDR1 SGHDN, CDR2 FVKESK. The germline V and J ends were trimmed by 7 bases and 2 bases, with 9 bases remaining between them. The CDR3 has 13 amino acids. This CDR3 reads CASMPSAGNTIYF. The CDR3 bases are TGTGCCAGCATGCCGAGTGCTGGAAACACCATATATTTT.

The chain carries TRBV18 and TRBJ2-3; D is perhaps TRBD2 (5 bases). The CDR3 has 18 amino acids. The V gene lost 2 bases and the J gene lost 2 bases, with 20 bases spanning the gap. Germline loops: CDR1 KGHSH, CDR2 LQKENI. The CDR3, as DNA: TGTGCCAGCTCACCATCGGTCCGCGGGCGTGGCTTCACAGATACGCAGTATTTT. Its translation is CASSPSVRGRGFTDTQYF.

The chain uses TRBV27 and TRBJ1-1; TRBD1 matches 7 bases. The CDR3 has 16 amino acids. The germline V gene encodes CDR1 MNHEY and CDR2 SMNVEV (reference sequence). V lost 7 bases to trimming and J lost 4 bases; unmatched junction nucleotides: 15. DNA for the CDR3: TGTGCCAGCAAAGCCCTCCAAGGGGGCGGTGTCACTGAAGCTTTCTTT. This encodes CASKALQGGGVTEAFF.

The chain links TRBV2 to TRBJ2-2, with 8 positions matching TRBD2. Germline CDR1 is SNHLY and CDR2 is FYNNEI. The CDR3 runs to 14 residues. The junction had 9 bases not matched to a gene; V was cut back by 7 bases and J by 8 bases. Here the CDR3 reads CASKGLVLSGELFF. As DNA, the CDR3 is TGTGCCAGCAAGGGACTAGTGCTTTCGGGGGAGCTGTTTTTT. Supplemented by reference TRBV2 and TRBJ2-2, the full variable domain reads EPEVTQTPSHQVTQMGQEVILRCVPISNHLYFYWYRQILGQKVEFLVSFYNNEISEKSEIFDDQFSVERPDGSNFTLKIRSTKLEDSAMYFCASKGLVLSGELFFGEGSRLTVL.

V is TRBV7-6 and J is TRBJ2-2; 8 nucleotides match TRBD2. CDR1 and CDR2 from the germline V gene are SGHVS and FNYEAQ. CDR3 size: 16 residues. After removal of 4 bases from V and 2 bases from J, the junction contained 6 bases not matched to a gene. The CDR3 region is CASSSLAGTNTGELFF. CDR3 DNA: TGTGCCAGCAGCTCGCTAGCGGGTACCAACACCGGGGAGCTGTTTTTT. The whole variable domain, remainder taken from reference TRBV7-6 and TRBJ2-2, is GAGVSQSPRYKVTKRGQDVALRCDPISGHVSLYWYRQALGQGPEFLTYFNYEAQQDKSGLPNDRFSAERPEGSISTLTIQRTEQRDSAMYRCASSSLAGTNTGELFFGEGSRLTVL.

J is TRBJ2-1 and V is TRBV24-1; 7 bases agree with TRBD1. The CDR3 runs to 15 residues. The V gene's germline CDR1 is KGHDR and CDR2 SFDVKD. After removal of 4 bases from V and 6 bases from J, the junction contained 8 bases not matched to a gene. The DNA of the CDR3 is TGTGCCACCAGTGACCCGGACAGGCCAGGCAATGAGCAGTTCTTC. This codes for CATSDPDRPGNEQFF.